Following are 2 T cell receptor beta chains from one sample sequenced in a study of T cell repertoires in ileal Crohn's disease (dated by TCRdb to between 2018 and 2021). Library construction relied on the immunoSEQ multiplex PCR assay. Here the immuneACCESS table is served through TCRdb, limited to in-frame sequences with V and J called. Missing clones are a known gap in these copies; in checked studies unresolved V genes cover under half, and the rest lacks a known reason. This sample is represented by 13,000 or so clones; 70% to 85% of them were singletons. The ten largest clones represent about 15% of the sample. The time point label, read with the paper, signifies: inflamed ileum from the surgical specimen. The material sequenced was ileal tissue. Receptor source: an adult with Crohn's disease.

This clone occurred a few times. The chain couples TRBV19 to TRBJ1-6, with TRBD1 as a possible D gene (6 bases). Per the germline V gene, CDR1 is LNHDA and CDR2 is SQIVND (reference sequence). The CDR3 contains 13 residues. V gave up 9 bases and J gave up 2 bases, with 8 bases separating them. The CDR3 nucleotides read TGTGCCAGCGGGGGCCCCTATAATTCACCCCTCCACTTT. It codes for CASGGPYNSPLHF. The whole variable domain, remainder taken from reference TRBV19 and TRBJ1-6, is DGGITQSPKYLFRKEGQNVTLSCEQNLNHDAMYWYRQDPGQGLRLIYYSQIVNDFQKGDIAEGYSVSREKKESFPLTVTSAQKNPTAFYLCASGGPYNSPLHFGNGTRLTVT.

The chain is built from TRBV19 and TRBJ1-2; perhaps TRBD1 as D (5 bases). The V gene lost 3 bases and the J gene lost 2 bases, with 13 bases spanning the gap. CDR1 and CDR2 from the germline V gene are LNHDA and SQIVND (reference sequence). CDR3 length: 15 residues. DNA for the CDR3: TGTGCCAGTAGTATTAATCCCAGGGTAAACTATGGCTACACCTTC. It translates to CASSINPRVNYGYTF.